These T cell receptor beta chains were read from a single sample in a study of identical twins. From the 5' RACE reads, TCRdb called clonotypes with MiXCR, one entry per CDR3 protein. The sample consists of 450,000 to 650,000 distinct CDR3 sequences, roughly 9.9% of them appearing once. This same sample was also part of a study on yellow fever vaccine responses in identical twins.

Sequencing input: PBMCs. All receptors come from a woman under 30 in good health. Each CDR3 is given with its conserved first and last residue. D genes are given only for firm matches. The size of a clone is reported for some rows only, either as once, few or many, or as a class for expanded clones.

length,size,D,J,V,CDR3,DNA
18,.,.,TRBJ1-1,TRBV6-5,CASSYSLSGSRGNTEAFF,TGTGCCAGCAGTTACTCGCTATCCGGCTCGAGGGGGAACACTGAAGCTTTCTTT
15,many,.,TRBJ2-2,TRBV7-9,CASSSPIGSSGELFF,TGTGCCAGCAGCTCCCCGATAGGCTCCTCCGGGGAGCTGTTTTTT
15,few,TRBD2,TRBJ2-3,TRBV20-1,CRSFGGGTSTDTQYF,TGCAGGTCCTTTGGCGGGGGGACTAGCACAGATACGCAGTATTTT
16,.,TRBD2,TRBJ2-3,TRBV11-2,CASSLTAGAPTDTQYF,TGTGCCAGCAGCTTAACAGCGGGGGCCCCCACAGATACGCAGTATTTT
16,few,TRBD2,TRBJ2-1,TRBV5-1,CASSLISGRSYNEQFF,TGCGCCAGCAGCTTGATTAGCGGGAGATCCTACAATGAGCAGTTCTTC
15,.,.,TRBJ2-5,TRBV21-1,CASSNTGGDQETQYF,TGTGCCAGCAGCAATACGGGGGGGGACCAAGAGACCCAGTACTTC
15,few,.,TRBJ2-7,TRBV28,CASTRNGSSSYEQYF,TGTGCCAGCACTCGCAATGGGTCCTCGTCCTACGAGCAGTACTTC
16,few,TRBD1,TRBJ2-1,TRBV6-2/TRBV6-3,CASSWTGGTFYNEQFF,TGTGCCAGCAGCTGGACAGGGGGCACCTTCTACAATGAGCAGTTCTTC
13,.,.,TRBJ1-1,TRBV20-1,CSAEEQPHTEAFF,TGCAGTGCAGAGGAACAGCCCCACACTGAAGCTTTCTTT
15,.,.,TRBJ2-1,TRBV11-3,CASSLGTRGDNEQFF,TGTGCCAGCAGCTTAGGGACTAGGGGGGACAATGAGCAGTTCTTC
15,.,.,TRBJ2-5,TRBV15,CATSRDPSARETQYF,TGTGCCACCAGCAGAGATCCCAGCGCGCGGGAGACCCAGTACTTC
11,.,.,TRBJ2-5,TRBV12-3/TRBV12-4,CASGNNVPQYF,TGTGCCAGCGGAAACAATGTGCCCCAGTACTTC
12,.,.,TRBJ1-5,TRBV28,CASRQIDQPQHF,TGTGCCAGCAGGCAAATAGATCAGCCCCAGCATTTT
15,many,TRBD2,TRBJ2-7,TRBV7-9,CASSLGLAGSYEQYF,TGTGCCAGCAGTTTAGGACTAGCGGGATCCTACGAGCAGTACTTC
13,.,.,TRBJ2-7,TRBV4-3,CASSQSRSYEQYF,TGCGCCAGCAGCCAATCTAGATCCTACGAGCAGTACTTC
15,few,.,TRBJ2-5,TRBV2,CASSEGWSIEETQYF,TGTGCCAGCAGTGAAGGGTGGTCGATAGAAGAGACCCAGTACTTC
15,few,TRBD1,TRBJ1-6,TRBV5-6,CASSSADRGNSPLHF,TGTGCCAGCAGCTCGGCGGACAGGGGGAATTCACCCCTCCACTTT
15,.,.,TRBJ2-2,TRBV4-1,CASSQPIENTGELFF,TGCGCCAGCAGCCAACCCATTGAGAACACCGGGGAGCTGTTTTTT
13,few,.,TRBJ1-1,TRBV2,CASSEVGIVGAFF,TGTGCCAGCAGTGAAGTTGGGATTGTTGGAGCTTTCTTT
14,.,.,TRBJ2-1,TRBV20-1,CSARETGPHNEQFF,TGCAGTGCTAGAGAGACGGGACCCCACAATGAGCAGTTCTTC
15,many,TRBD2,TRBJ2-1,TRBV7-8,CASSPHMGLGNEQFF,TGTGCCAGCAGCCCACACATGGGACTAGGCAATGAGCAGTTCTTC
18,few,.,TRBJ2-1,TRBV6-2/TRBV6-3,CASSPGGGHKLSYNEQFF,TGTGCCAGCAGTCCCGGGGGCGGTCACAAGCTCTCCTACAATGAGCAGTTCTTC
18,many,.,TRBJ2-1,TRBV20-1,CSARDEGLDFSSYNEQFF,TGCAGTGCTAGAGATGAGGGACTGGACTTCAGCTCCTACAATGAGCAGTTCTTC
13,few,.,TRBJ1-2,TRBV28,CASFNTAVYGYTF,TGTGCCAGCTTTAACACGGCGGTCTATGGCTACACCTTC
15,.,.,TRBJ1-1,TRBV1,CTSSPREGRITEAFF,TGCACCAGCAGCCCGAGGGAGGGGAGGATAACTGAAGCTTTCTTT
12,.,TRBD1,TRBJ2-5,TRBV29-1,CSVRQGQETQYF,TGCAGCGTTCGACAGGGACAAGAGACCCAGTACTTC
16,few,TRBD1,TRBJ2-1,TRBV4-2,CASSQDPGTGSNEQFF,TGTGCCAGCAGCCAAGACCCCGGGACAGGGAGCAATGAGCAGTTCTTC
13,.,.,TRBJ1-1,TRBV7-9,CASRAEFEVEAFF,TGTGCCAGCAGGGCAGAGTTCGAAGTTGAAGCTTTCTTT
14,.,TRBD2,TRBJ2-7,TRBV12-3/TRBV12-4,CASSQSSGEKKQYF,TGTGCCAGCAGCCAAAGTAGCGGGGAGAAAAAGCAGTACTTC
12,many,.,TRBJ2-1,TRBV14,CASSQSGIVEFF,TGTGCCAGCAGCCAGTCCGGGATTGTAGAGTTCTTC
14,.,TRBD1,TRBJ2-1,TRBV9,CASSLDRVDNEQFF,TGTGCCAGCAGCCTAGACAGGGTAGACAATGAGCAGTTCTTC
18,.,.,TRBJ2-6,TRBV5-6,CASSLGETRRSGANVLTF,TGTGCCAGCAGCTTGGGGGAGACGCGACGCTCTGGGGCCAACGTCCTGACTTTC
19,few,TRBD2,TRBJ2-3,TRBV11-2,CASSLTASTSGGARDTQYF,TGTGCCAGCAGCTTGACGGCCTCGACTAGCGGGGGGGCCAGAGATACGCAGTATTTT
15,.,TRBD2,TRBJ2-2,TRBV20-1,CSARLLAGIAGELFF,TGCAGTGCTAGACTACTAGCGGGGATCGCCGGGGAGCTGTTTTTT
16,.,TRBD2,TRBJ2-1,TRBV4-3,CASSQDSQAGVGEQFF,TGCGCCAGCAGCCAAGATAGTCAAGCGGGAGTGGGTGAGCAGTTCTTC
16,many,.,TRBJ2-3,TRBV9,CASSAGPGLSTDTQYF,TGTGCCAGCAGCGCGGGACCCGGATTAAGCACAGATACGCAGTATTTT
12,few,.,TRBJ2-1,TRBV11-2,CASSPVGREQFF,TGTGCCAGCAGCCCCGTGGGACGTGAGCAGTTCTTC
14,few,.,TRBJ2-3,TRBV6-5,CASSYSTGTDTQYF,TGTGCCAGCAGTTACTCTACAGGGACAGATACGCAGTATTTT
14,few,.,TRBJ2-1,TRBV10-3,CAIRNRDSYNEQFF,TGTGCCATCAGGAACCGGGACTCGTACAATGAGCAGTTCTTC
15,few,.,TRBJ2-5,TRBV5-6,CASSLEAPTGETQYF,TGTGCCAGCAGCTTGGAGGCCCCAACGGGAGAGACCCAGTACTTC
15,.,.,TRBJ2-3,TRBV5-4,CASSLSPGLTDTQYF,TGTGCCAGCAGCTTGTCGCCGGGGCTAACAGATACGCAGTATTTT
14,few,TRBD1,TRBJ2-2,TRBV15,CATSKGTDTGELFF,TGTGCCACCAGCAAAGGGACAGACACCGGGGAGCTGTTTTTT
17,.,TRBD2,TRBJ2-3,TRBV4-2,CASSQDGAGGGTDTQYF,TGTGCCAGCAGCCAAGATGGAGCGGGAGGTGGGACAGATACGCAGTATTTT
18,many,.,TRBJ2-6,TRBV5-1,CASSLEGGYRSGANVLTF,TGCGCCAGCAGCTTGGAGGGGGGCTATAGGTCTGGGGCCAACGTCCTGACTTTC
14,few,TRBD1,TRBJ2-5,TRBV6-2/TRBV6-3,CASSTQGRMETQYF,TGTGCCAGCAGTACACAGGGGCGGATGGAGACCCAGTACTTC
17,many,.,TRBJ2-7,TRBV7-2,CASSLVTLQGLGREQYF,TGTGCCAGCAGCTTAGTTACCCTACAGGGATTGGGCCGCGAGCAGTACTTC
18,few,TRBD1,TRBJ2-4,TRBV28,CASSLGTGVGLAKNIQYF,TGTGCCAGCAGTCTCGGGACAGGGGTGGGTCTGGCCAAAAACATTCAGTACTTC
14,.,.,TRBJ1-5,TRBV24-1,CATSDSLLYQPQHF,TGTGCCACCAGTGATAGCCTATTATATCAGCCCCAGCATTTT
13,.,.,TRBJ2-2,TRBV6-1,CASSDWGKAELFF,TGTGCCAGCAGTGATTGGGGCAAGGCTGAGCTGTTTTTT
15,few,.,TRBJ1-6,TRBV28,CASSLTAEGGSPLHF,TGTGCCAGCAGTTTAACCGCGGAAGGGGGTTCACCCCTCCACTTT
12,.,TRBD2,TRBJ2-3,TRBV10-2,CASSERLAGQYF,TGCGCCAGCAGTGAGAGACTAGCGGGGCAGTATTTT
15,few,TRBD1,TRBJ1-6,TRBV15,CATSREGRGGSPLHF,TGTGCCACCAGCAGAGAAGGCAGGGGGGGTTCACCCCTCCACTTT
18,few,TRBD2,TRBJ2-3,TRBV3-1,CASSQEDLAGGPVDTQYF,TGTGCCAGCAGCCAAGAGGACCTAGCGGGAGGGCCTGTAGATACGCAGTATTTT
17,.,TRBD2,TRBJ2-1,TRBV24-1,CATSDPTTSGLVNEQFF,TGTGCCACCAGTGACCCAACGACTAGCGGGTTGGTCAATGAGCAGTTCTTC
16,many,.,TRBJ2-1,TRBV20-1,CSAKVGFLSSYNEQFF,TGCAGTGCTAAGGTGGGGTTCTTGAGCTCCTACAATGAGCAGTTCTTC
17,.,.,TRBJ2-1,TRBV6-5,CATSLRADPLSYNEQFF,TGTGCCACCAGTTTGCGCGCCGACCCACTCTCCTACAATGAGCAGTTCTTC
14,few,.,TRBJ2-7,TRBV7-6,CASSPSFGASEQYF,TGTGCCAGCAGCCCAAGTTTCGGAGCTTCCGAGCAGTACTTC
13,many,.,TRBJ2-7,TRBV12-3/TRBV12-4,CASSFSRGSEQYF,TGTGCCAGCAGTTTTTCCCGGGGCTCCGAGCAGTACTTC
17,.,TRBD1,TRBJ2-5,TRBV12-3/TRBV12-4,CASSFGPGTDLQETQYF,TGTGCCAGCAGTTTCGGTCCTGGGACAGACCTGCAAGAGACCCAGTACTTC
12,many,.,TRBJ2-7,TRBV2,CASSVSPAEQYF,TGTGCCAGCTCAGTGTCTCCCGCCGAGCAGTACTTC